This TCR beta chain originates from a study of blood T cell repertoires in COVID-19. Across the whole study: The United States, Italy and Spain were the sources of the acute and convalescent COVID-19 samples. Sample material is recorded as cDNA or gDNA derived from T cells, B-cell-depleted T cells, or PBMCs.

Symptom resolution, clearance, or two negative PCRs marked donors in Cohort 3 as recovered. Original processing notes: Researchers report that nucleated cell counts were estimated from reference gene primer amplification. This table comes from immunoSEQ multiplex PCR, and its TCRdb copy is limited to in-frame clones, with some not included. V and J calls and clone size are given by that table; D and trimming were obtained from the DNA. Found here are about 380,000 clones, 85% to 90% of them singletons; the top ten hold less than 1.5%. This receptor was taken from a woman between 18 and 29 years old who had recovered from COVID-19. Material: PBMCs or T cells enriched from blood (not recorded which).

DNA for the CDR3: TGTGCCAGCAGTACCCCGGGACAGGGACCTCGGGAGCAGTACTTC. Translating gives CASSTPGQGPREQYF. The genes are TRBV6-6 and TRBJ2-7; 9 bases map to TRBD1. The length of the CDR3 is 15 residues. Unmatched junction bases numbered 12, after V lost 5 bases and J lost 7 bases. Per the germline V gene, CDR1 is MNHNY and CDR2 is SVGAGI (reference sequence).